This is a list of T cell receptor beta chains from one sample in a study of blood T cell repertoires in COVID-19. Generated by immunoSEQ multiplex PCR, the TCRdb table keeps only in-frame clones and is missing some. The repertoire includes approximately 300,000 clones, more than 75% of them detected once, and about 2.4% sits in the top ten. Specimen: PBMCs or T cells enriched from blood (not recorded which). These receptor sequences come from a man aged 60 to 75 who had recovered from COVID-19. Each CDR3 is given with its conserved first and last residue. D genes are given only for firm matches. A row's size may be missing; if present it is once, few, many or a size class.

NA	NA	TRBV5-8	TRBJ1-6	CASSLLPALHF	TGTGCCAGCAGCCTGCTCCCGGCCCTCCACTTT
TRBD1	few	TRBV9	TRBJ1-2	CASSVPGQNYGYTF	TGTGCCAGCAGCGTCCCGGGACAGAACTATGGCTACACCTTC
NA	NA	TRBV6-5	TRBJ1-1	CASSLPGRGRSEAFF	TGTGCCAGCAGTCTCCCGGGGAGGGGGAGATCTGAAGCTTTCTTT
TRBD2	NA	TRBV2	TRBJ2-7	CASTPKGLAGGNLRYEQYF	TGTGCCAGCACCCCAAAGGGACTAGCGGGAGGGAATCTGAGGTACGAGCAGTACTTC
NA	NA	TRBV25-1	TRBJ2-3	CASSEYISPRQYF	TGTGCCAGCAGTGAATATATAAGCCCGCGGCAGTATTTT
NA	once	TRBV6-5	TRBJ1-5	CASRRAGRNQPQHF	TGTGCCAGCAGGAGGGCGGGCCGCAATCAGCCCCAGCATTTT
NA	NA	TRBV12-3/TRBV12-4	TRBJ2-1	CASSLVAGYEQFF	TGTGCCAGCAGTTTAGTTGCAGGGTACGAGCAGTTCTTC
NA	few	TRBV2	TRBJ1-4	CATSHQTDTTNEKLFF	TGTGCCACCTCCCACCAGACGGACACAACTAATGAAAAACTGTTTTTT
TRBD1	NA	TRBV7-2	TRBJ2-5	CASSKSPSRGETQYF	TGTGCCAGCAGCAAATCTCCCTCCAGGGGGGAGACCCAGTACTTC
NA	once	TRBV21-1	TRBJ1-5	CASSALTGRGNQPQHF	TGTGCCAGCAGCGCTTTGACAGGCCGAGGCAATCAGCCCCAGCATTTT
NA	NA	TRBV18	TRBJ1-5	CASSPAGSNQPQHF	TGTGCCAGCTCCCCCGCGGGTAGCAATCAGCCCCAGCATTTT
TRBD1	NA	TRBV5-8	TRBJ1-5	CASPTPQTGAGVFPNQPQHF	TGTGCCAGCCCTACCCCCCAGACAGGGGCCGGGGTTTTTCCTAATCAGCCCCAGCATTTT
TRBD1	NA	TRBV6-2/TRBV6-3	TRBJ1-1	CASSYRQGVNTEAFF	TGTGCCAGCAGTTACCGACAGGGCGTGAACACTGAAGCTTTCTTT
TRBD2	NA	TRBV28	TRBJ2-4	CASSSLAGGVKNIQYF	TGTGCCAGCAGCTCGCTAGCGGGAGGGGTCAAAAACATTCAGTACTTC
TRBD2	NA	TRBV11-3	TRBJ2-3	CASSLNDGLARSTDTQYF	TGTGCCAGCAGCTTAAACGATGGACTAGCGCGAAGCACAGATACGCAGTATTTT
NA	NA	TRBV9	TRBJ2-1	CASSPGPPQFF	TGTGCCAGCAGCCCGGGTCCCCCACAGTTCTTC
TRBD1	NA	TRBV6-1	TRBJ1-1	CASSETGGPNTEAFF	TGTGCCAGCAGTGAAACAGGGGGTCCGAACACTGAAGCTTTCTTT
NA	NA	TRBV3-1/TRBV3-2	TRBJ1-1	CASSQGVRGDTEAFF	TGTGCCAGCAGCCAAGGGGTTCGGGGGGATACTGAAGCTTTCTTT
NA	once	TRBV12-3/TRBV12-4	TRBJ1-1	CASSPNPEAFF	TGTGCCAGCAGCCCTAACCCTGAAGCTTTCTTT
TRBD1	NA	TRBV2	TRBJ1-5	CASRERTGYSSQPQHF	TGTGCCAGCAGAGAACGGACAGGGTATAGTAGTCAGCCCCAGCATTTT
NA	NA	TRBV19	TRBJ2-1	CASSISSGALRSHEQFF	TGTGCCAGTAGTATATCGTCAGGGGCCCTGCGCAGTCATGAGCAGTTCTTC
NA	NA	TRBV3-1/TRBV3-2	TRBJ1-1	CASSLNGGSEAFF	TGTGCCAGCAGCCTGAACGGGGGTAGTGAAGCTTTCTTT
TRBD2	NA	TRBV24-1	TRBJ2-7	CATSDPRTSGTYEQYF	TGTGCCACCAGTGATCCACGGACTAGCGGGACCTACGAGCAGTACTTC
TRBD2	NA	TRBV7-2	TRBJ2-5	CASRLAGGRETQYF	TGTGCCAGCAGACTAGCGGGGGGGCGGGAGACCCAGTACTTC
NA	NA	TRBV5-1	TRBJ1-2	CASSFTGYGYTF	TGCGCCAGCAGCTTTACAGGTTATGGCTACACCTTC
TRBD1	once	TRBV7-9	TRBJ1-3	CASSQAGGSGNTIYF	TGTGCCAGCAGCCAGGCAGGGGGTTCGGGAAACACCATATATTTT
NA	NA	TRBV19	TRBJ1-5	CASRAGNQPQHF	TGTGCCAGTAGGGCAGGCAATCAGCCCCAGCATTTT
NA	NA	TRBV7-9	TRBJ1-2	CASSLQGSYGYTF	TGTGCCAGCAGCTTACAGGGTTCTTATGGCTACACCTTC
TRBD1	NA	TRBV18	TRBJ1-5	CASSPATGDNQPQHF	TGTGCCAGCTCACCCGCGACAGGGGACAATCAGCCCCAGCATTTT
TRBD1	NA	TRBV7-6	TRBJ2-7	CASSLGPGGFDEQYF	TGTGCCAGCAGCTTAGGTCCAGGGGGCTTCGACGAGCAGTACTTC
NA	few	TRBV19	TRBJ1-5	CASSMGGNSNQPQHF	TGTGCCAGTAGTATGGGGGGGAATAGCAATCAGCCCCAGCATTTT
TRBD2	NA	TRBV28	TRBJ2-5	CASSLFTSGRAETQYF	TGTGCCAGCAGTTTATTTACTAGCGGGAGGGCAGAGACCCAGTACTTC
NA	NA	TRBV29-1	TRBJ1-2	CSVESTGRTYGYTF	TGCAGCGTTGAAAGTACAGGGCGGACCTATGGCTACACCTTC
NA	NA	TRBV7-8	TRBJ1-5	CASSGHNQPQHF	TGTGCCAGCAGCGGACACAATCAGCCCCAGCATTTT
NA	NA	TRBV5-6	TRBJ1-6	CASSLGGGGSYNSPLHF	TGTGCCAGCAGCTTGGGCGGCGGAGGGTCTTATAATTCACCCCTCCACTTT
NA	few	TRBV4-1	TRBJ1-2	CASSSEKPIYGYTF	TGCGCCAGCAGCTCAGAAAAACCGATCTATGGCTACACCTTC
NA	NA	TRBV19	TRBJ1-3	CASGALGHGNTIYF	TGTGCCAGTGGGGCCCTGGGGCACGGAAACACCATATATTTT
TRBD2	NA	TRBV7-2	TRBJ2-5	CASSLASGGALETQYF	TGTGCCAGCAGCTTAGCTAGCGGGGGGGCCTTGGAGACCCAGTACTTC
TRBD2	NA	TRBV13	TRBJ2-5	CASSLGLAEETQYF	TGTGCCAGCAGCTTAGGACTAGCGGAAGAGACCCAGTACTTC
TRBD1	NA	TRBV19	TRBJ2-7	CASSNGQGVYEQYF	TGTGCCAGTAGTAACGGACAGGGGGTCTACGAGCAGTACTTC
NA	NA	TRBV29-1	TRBJ2-7	CSVVIGFAYEQYF	TGCAGCGTTGTGATCGGGTTTGCCTACGAGCAGTACTTC
NA	few	TRBV30	TRBJ2-7	CAWSTQTGSYEQYF	TGTGCCTGGAGTACCCAAACAGGGTCCTACGAGCAGTACTTC